The T cell receptor (beta chain) described here comes from a study of shared clonotypes between healthy human individuals. This table comes from immunoSEQ multiplex PCR, and its TCRdb copy is limited to in-frame clones, with some not included. The sample consists of about 800,000 clones, around 96% of them appearing once. Positively selected for CCR7, the CD45RO-negative cells used as naive CD8 cells excluded terminally differentiated effector memory CD45RA+ cells. CDR1 is LNHNV, CDR2 YYDKDF, per germline (reference sequence). V was clipped by 4 bases and J by 1 base; unmatched bases: 2. The length of the CDR3 is 14 residues. Note on this clone: The same CDR3 is also encoded by other DNA sequences in this sample.

Sequencing was performed on naive CD8+ T cells sorted from blood. The rearrangement links TRBV15 to TRBJ2-7; TRBD1 agrees at 9 bases. This receptor was identified in a man aged 25-45 years in good health. Written as DNA, the CDR3 is TGTGCCACCAGCACTGACAGGGGGTCCTACGAGCAGTACTTC. This gives the protein CATSTDRGSYEQYF.